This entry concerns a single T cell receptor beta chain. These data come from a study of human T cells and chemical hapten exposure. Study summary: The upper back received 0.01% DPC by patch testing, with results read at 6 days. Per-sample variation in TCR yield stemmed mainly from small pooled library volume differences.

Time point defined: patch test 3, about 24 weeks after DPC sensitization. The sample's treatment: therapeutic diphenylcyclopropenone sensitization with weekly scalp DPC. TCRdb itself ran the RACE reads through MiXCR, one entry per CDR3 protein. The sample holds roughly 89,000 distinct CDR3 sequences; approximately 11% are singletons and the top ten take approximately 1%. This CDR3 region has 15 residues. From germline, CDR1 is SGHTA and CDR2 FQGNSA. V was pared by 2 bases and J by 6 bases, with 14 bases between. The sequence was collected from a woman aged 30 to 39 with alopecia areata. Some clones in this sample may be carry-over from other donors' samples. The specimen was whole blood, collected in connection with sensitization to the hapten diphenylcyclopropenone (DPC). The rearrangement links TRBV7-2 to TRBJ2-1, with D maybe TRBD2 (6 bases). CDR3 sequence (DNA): TGTGCCAGCAGCTTAAAGTCGCGGGGTCCCAATGAGCAGTTCTTC. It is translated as CASSLKSRGPNEQFF.